These 24 T cell receptor beta chains came from one sample sequenced in a study of CD4+ T cells in melanoma. Assay used: immunoSEQ multiplex PCR; TCRdb lists only in-frame clones, some missing. The table has around 130,000 clones, around 90% seen once. These receptors were collected from a human donor with melanoma.

This chain joins TRBV27 and TRBJ2-3, with TRBD2 as a possible D gene (6 bases). The V end lost 7 bases, the J end lost 5 bases, and 13 bases lay between the germline ends. Germline assignment: CDR1 MNHEY and CDR2 SMNVEV (reference sequence). This CDR3 spans 13 amino acids. The CDR3 DNA reads as TGTGCCAGCAAGGGGAGGATAGGAGATACGCAGTATTTT. Translating it yields CASKGRIGDTQYF.

This chain connects TRBV9 to TRBJ2-2; TRBD1 might be the D (6 bases). Looked up from germline, CDR1 is SGDLS and CDR2 is YYNGEE. Between the trimmed V and J ends, which lost 4 bases and 2 bases, there was a span of 15 bases. This CDR3 region has 16 residues. The CDR3 sequence is CASSPLGGENTGELFF. The CDR3 DNA is TGTGCCAGCAGCCCCCTTGGGGGCGAAAACACCGGGGAGCTGTTTTTT.

The chain combines TRBV7-3 with TRBJ2-6; possibly TRBD1 for D (5 bases). The CDR3 contains 16 residues. CDR1 SGHTA and CDR2 FQGTGA come from the germline V gene. The V gene lost 2 bases and the J gene lost 0 bases, with 8 bases spanning the gap. CDR3 protein: CASSLQGSSGANVLTF. In DNA form, the CDR3 reads TGTGCCAGCAGCTTACAGGGTAGCTCTGGGGCCAACGTCCTGACTTTC.

The chain is built from TRBV5-1 and TRBJ2-3; a weak D match, TRBD2 (6 bases). Trimming took off 4 bases at V and 1 base at J, with 28 bases between the two ends. The CDR3 loop spans 20 amino acids. Germline loops: CDR1 SGHRS, CDR2 YFSETQ. In DNA, the CDR3 is TGCGCCAGCAGCCCGGCCTTTCCAGCGACTAGAAAAACAGGCACAGATACGCAGTATTTT. Translated: CASSPAFPATRKTGTDTQYF.

The CDR3 spells CAWNKNRAAEPQHF. As DNA, the CDR3 is TGTGCCTGGAACAAAAACAGGGCTGCGGAGCCCCAGCATTTT. The V call is TRBV30, the J call TRBJ1-5, with D tentatively TRBD1 (6 bases). Trimming took 4 bases from V and 8 from J, leaving 18 bases between them. CDR1 is GTSNPN and CDR2 is SVGIG in the germline V gene (reference sequence). This CDR3 region has 14 residues.

The rearrangement uses TRBV6-1 and TRBJ2-7; D could derive from TRBD1 or TRBD2 (7 bases each). V lost 3 bases and J 2 bases, leaving 14 bases between the germline ends. The CDR3 is made up of 15 amino acids. Per the germline V gene, CDR1 is MNHNS and CDR2 is SASEGT. The CDR3 DNA reads TGTGCCAGCAGTGACGAGGGGGCGGGGGCCTACGAGCAGTACTTC. Protein: CASSDEGAGAYEQYF.

The V call is TRBV5-1, the J call TRBJ2-7; weak D call: TRBD2 (5 bases). The germline CDR1 and CDR2 sequences are SGHRS and YFSETQ. The CDR3 is 13 residues long. Between the trimmed V and J ends, which lost 4 bases and 5 bases, there was a span of 13 bases. Here the CDR3 DNA reads TGCGCCAGCAGCCTCCCGGACGGGGACGAGCAGTACTTC. Translated, it gives CASSLPDGDEQYF. The full variable domain, rest sourced from reference TRBV5-1 and TRBJ2-7, is KAGVTQTPRYLIKTRGQQVTLSCSPISGHRSVSWYQQTPGQGLQFLFEYFSETQRNKGNFPGRFSGRQFSNSRSEMNVSTLELGDSALYLCASSLPDGDEQYFGPGTRLTVT.

V usage is TRBV4-2 and J usage is TRBJ2-1; the match to TRBD2 covers 12 bases. From germline, CDR1 is LGHNA and CDR2 YNFKEQ. There are 16 residues in the CDR3. V lost 1 base and J lost 5; bases outside the gene matches: 3. CDR3 amino acids: CASSQVGLAGNNEQFF. The CDR3 region has the DNA TGTGCCAGCAGCCAAGTAGGACTAGCGGGGAACAATGAGCAGTTCTTC.

This clone was observed a handful of times. The chain joins TRBV19 to TRBJ1-1, with no clear D. V lost 3 bases, J lost 5 bases, and 4 bases lay in between. Per germline, CDR1 LNHDA and CDR2 SQIVND (reference sequence). The CDR3 totals 11 residues. CDR3 amino acids: CASSMGTEAFF. CDR3 in DNA: TGTGCCAGTAGTATGGGGACTGAAGCTTTCTTT. Looking up the rest from reference TRBV19 and TRBJ1-1 gives the full variable domain: DGGITQSPKYLFRKEGQNVTLSCEQNLNHDAMYWYRQDPGQGLRLIYYSQIVNDFQKGDIAEGYSVSREKKESFPLTVTSAQKNPTAFYLCASSMGTEAFFGQGTRLTVV.

This rearrangement joins TRBV7-2 to TRBJ1-2; tentative D call: TRBD1 (5 bases). Trimming took off 5 bases at V and 5 bases at J, with 12 bases between the two ends. Germline assignment: CDR1 SGHTA and CDR2 FQGNSA. The CDR3 loop spans 13 amino acids. As DNA, the CDR3 is TGTGCCAGCAGCCTCGCAGAGGGGTATGGCTACACCTTC. Translation: CASSLAEGYGYTF. The whole variable domain, remainder taken from reference TRBV7-2 and TRBJ1-2, is GAGVSQSPSNKVTEKGKDVELRCDPISGHTALYWYRQSLGQGLEFLIYFQGNSAPDKSGLPSDRFSAERTGGSVSTLTIQRTQQEDSAVYLCASSLAEGYGYTFGSGTRLTVV.

As regards this clone: The sample holds other DNA sequences that translate to the same CDR3. The V call is TRBV5-1, the J call TRBJ2-2, with TRBD2 identical over 8 bases. The CDR3 sequence is 14 residues long. Germline V gives CDR1 SGHRS, CDR2 YFSETQ. The V segment lost 3 bases and the J segment 7 bases; nucleotides outside the gene matches: 5. In DNA, the CDR3 is TGCGCCAGCAGCTCCGGGGGGGGCGGCGGGGAGCTGTTTTTT. This translates into CASSSGGGGGELFF. The variable domain in full, with the rest retrieved from reference TRBV5-1 and TRBJ2-2, is KAGVTQTPRYLIKTRGQQVTLSCSPISGHRSVSWYQQTPGQGLQFLFEYFSETQRNKGNFPGRFSGRQFSNSRSEMNVSTLELGDSALYLCASSSGGGGGELFFGEGSRLTVL.

The chain carries TRBV5-6 and TRBJ1-1; 7 bases match TRBD1. CDR3 length: 15 amino acids. Germline-derived CDR1 and CDR2 are SGHDT and YYEEEE. J lost 3 bases, V lost 1 base, and 6 bases had no gene match. The CDR3 loop is CASSLLPGTDTEAFF. CDR3 nucleotides: TGTGCCAGCAGCTTGCTGCCCGGGACAGACACTGAAGCTTTCTTT.

CDR3 residues: CASSEVTGSGYGYTF. The CDR3 nucleotides are TGTGCCAGCAGTGAAGTGACAGGGTCAGGCTATGGCTACACCTTC. The chain links TRBV2 to TRBJ1-2; 7 bases match TRBD1. Germline loops: CDR1 SNHLY, CDR2 FYNNEI. This CDR3 has 15 residues. V was pared by 1 base and J by 4 bases, with 6 bases of the junction left unmatched.

The rearrangement uses TRBV19 and TRBJ1-1; 8 bases are a match to TRBD1. The CDR3 spans 14 residues. Germline CDR1 LNHDA, CDR2 SQIVND (reference sequence). Germline trimming cut 3 bases from V and 8 bases from J; bases unmatched to any gene: 8. The CDR3 region has the DNA TGTGCCAGTAGTATCTTGGGACAGGTCGGAGAAGCTTTCTTT. It translates to CASSILGQVGEAFF.

This chain uses TRBV4-1 with TRBJ2-2; 13 nucleotides align to TRBD2. V lost 4 bases, J lost 7 bases, and 9 bases stayed unmatched. This CDR3 spans 17 amino acids. Germline CDR1 reads MGHRA; CDR2 reads YSYEKL. The CDR3 region is CASSPSTSGGRNGELFF. CDR3 coding DNA: TGCGCCAGCAGCCCCTCGACTAGCGGGGGGCGAAACGGGGAGCTGTTTTTT.

V gene TRBV20-1 combines with J gene TRBJ2-1, with D maybe TRBD2 (6 bases). The length of the CDR3 is 10 residues. Germline values: CDR1 DFQATT, CDR2 SNEGSKA (reference sequence). This chain's CDR3 is CSPKEGRQFF. The CDR3 DNA sequence: TGCAGCCCCAAGGAGGGGAGGCAGTTCTTC.

The CDR3 nucleotides are TGTGCCAGCAGTGGTTGGTCCTCCTACGAGCAGTACTTC. Encoded protein: CASSGWSSYEQYF. The chain recombines TRBV6-4 with TRBJ2-7; the D is unclear. The germline V and J ends were trimmed by 4 bases and 0 bases, with 7 bases remaining between them. The CDR3 sequence is 13 residues long. Germline V gives CDR1 MRHNA, CDR2 SNTAGT.

The CDR3 coding sequence is TGTGCCAGCAGTGAAGTTGGACAGGGTCGAAATTCACCCCTCCACTTT. As protein: CASSEVGQGRNSPLHF. This chain joins TRBV6-1 and TRBJ1-6, with TRBD1 matching 8 bases. The length of the CDR3 is 16 residues. In germline, CDR1 is MNHNS, CDR2 SASEGT. The J segment lost 7 bases and the V segment lost 1 base, leaving 6 bases of the junction unmatched.

The chain has TRBV5-1 and TRBJ2-7; D gene ambiguous. V was clipped by 1 base and J by 1 base, with 12 bases between them. The CDR3 runs to 15 residues. Germline CDR1 is SGHRS and CDR2 is YFSETQ. The CDR3 loop reads CASSLPAGSSYEQYF. The DNA of the CDR3 is TGCGCCAGCAGCTTGCCAGCAGGATCTTCCTACGAGCAGTACTTC.

This clone was seen once. The chain couples TRBV6-6 to TRBJ2-5; tentative D call: TRBD1 (6 bases). There are 16 residues in the CDR3. In germline, CDR1 is MNHNY, CDR2 SVGAGI (reference sequence). The ends were cut back, 1 base at V and 5 bases at J, with 17 bases in the middle. The CDR3 DNA reads as TGTGCCAGCAGTTACTATCCCGTGGTGCAGGGGGAGACCCAGTACTTC. This sequence encodes CASSYYPVVQGETQYF.

The chain is built from TRBV5-5 and TRBJ1-1; unclear D gene. The CDR3 extends over 12 amino acids. CDR1 and CDR2 (germline): SGHKS, YYEKEE (reference sequence). Trimming stripped 6 bases from V and 1 base from J, with 7 bases between. DNA for the CDR3: TGTGCCAGCACCTGGGGGAACACTGAAGCTTTCTTT. The encoded protein is CASTWGNTEAFF.

This chain uses TRBV11-2 with TRBJ2-7; 7 nucleotides match TRBD1. Trimming at V came to 8 bases and at J to 6 bases, leaving 10 bases not matched to a gene. The CDR3 totals 13 residues. CDR1 is SGHAT, CDR2 FQNNGV, per germline. The CDR3 sequence is CASVRTGVSEQYF. The CDR3 DNA is TGTGCCAGCGTGCGTACAGGGGTAAGCGAGCAGTACTTC.

The chain employs TRBV6-1 and TRBJ1-4; D not resolved. The CDR3 totals 14 residues. The germline V and J ends were trimmed by 1 base and 3 bases, with 6 bases remaining between them. Looked up from germline, CDR1 is MNHNS and CDR2 is SASEGT. The chain's CDR3 is CASSEGWANEKLFF. The DNA for the CDR3 is TGTGCCAGCAGTGAAGGTTGGGCTAATGAAAAACTGTTTTTT.

This sequence joins TRBV5-8 and TRBJ2-3; 9 bases are a match to TRBD1. Germline V gene sequence: CDR1 SGHTS, CDR2 YDEGEE. There are 16 residues in the CDR3. V was clipped by 2 bases and J by 5 bases; unmatched bases: 9. CDR3 region: CASSLHRGLSGDTQYF. In DNA form, the CDR3 reads TGTGCCAGCAGCTTACACAGGGGGCTTAGTGGAGATACGCAGTATTTT.